The rows below give T cell receptor beta chains drawn from one sample of a study of neurological immune-mediated disorders. In TCRdb, the 5' RACE reads were re-called with MiXCR into one record per CDR3 protein. The data hold around 35,000 distinct CDR3 sequences, with more than 1.3% observed a single time. Sequencing was done on a sample of PBMCs. These receptors were obtained from a woman in her 30s with multiple sclerosis. The CDR3 runs from the conserved cysteine through the conserved F or W. Fields, in order: CDR3 protein, V gene, J gene, D gene. D genes are given only for firm matches.

CDR3 protein: CASSLAFGDTQYF
V gene: TRBV5-6
J gene: TRBJ2-3
D gene: .

CDR3 protein: CASSPQEYEQYF
V gene: TRBV18
J gene: TRBJ2-7
D gene: .

CDR3 protein: CASSDGAQNQPQHF
V gene: TRBV2
J gene: TRBJ1-5
D gene: .

CDR3 protein: CASSPGPSGEQYF
V gene: TRBV3-1
J gene: TRBJ2-7
D gene: .

CDR3 protein: CASSFQGSGANVLTF
V gene: TRBV7-2
J gene: TRBJ2-6
D gene: .

CDR3 protein: CASKTARNTIYF
V gene: TRBV25-1
J gene: TRBJ1-3
D gene: .

CDR3 protein: CASSFGDTSNQPQHF
V gene: TRBV7-9
J gene: TRBJ1-5
D gene: .

CDR3 protein: CASSPTVYNEQFF
V gene: TRBV12-3/TRBV12-4
J gene: TRBJ2-1
D gene: .

CDR3 protein: CSARVPREPYEQYF
V gene: TRBV20-1
J gene: TRBJ2-7
D gene: .

CDR3 protein: CATSRGSTGANVLTF
V gene: TRBV15
J gene: TRBJ2-6
D gene: .

CDR3 protein: CASSGADTEAFF
V gene: TRBV5-1
J gene: TRBJ1-1
D gene: .

CDR3 protein: CASSPNRGLDTDTQYF
V gene: TRBV7-6
J gene: TRBJ2-3
D gene: TRBD1

CDR3 protein: CASSSLTGTDYSNQPQHF
V gene: TRBV5-5
J gene: TRBJ1-5
D gene: TRBD1

CDR3 protein: CASSVDQNPDTQYF
V gene: TRBV9
J gene: TRBJ2-3
D gene: .

CDR3 protein: CAIKIGPGGAGEAFF
V gene: TRBV6-5
J gene: TRBJ1-1
D gene: TRBD1

CDR3 protein: CASSREEVRQPQHF
V gene: TRBV7-2
J gene: TRBJ1-5
D gene: .

CDR3 protein: CSASLPKQYF
V gene: TRBV20-1
J gene: TRBJ2-7
D gene: .

CDR3 protein: CASSPPRTF
V gene: TRBV12-3/TRBV12-4
J gene: TRBJ1-2
D gene: .

CDR3 protein: CASNLQGSPYEQYF
V gene: TRBV5-1
J gene: TRBJ2-7
D gene: .

CDR3 protein: CASSQVMGDTGELFF
V gene: TRBV4-3
J gene: TRBJ2-2
D gene: .

CDR3 protein: CASRPQSGELFF
V gene: TRBV5-5
J gene: TRBJ2-2
D gene: .

CDR3 protein: CAISDRMKERAAYEQYF
V gene: TRBV10-3
J gene: TRBJ2-7
D gene: .

CDR3 protein: CASSPTPGNQPQHF
V gene: TRBV12-3/TRBV12-4
J gene: TRBJ1-5
D gene: .

CDR3 protein: CASSLGSGTQYF
V gene: TRBV7-6
J gene: TRBJ2-3
D gene: .

CDR3 protein: CASTLDGSLEAFF
V gene: TRBV6-6
J gene: TRBJ1-1
D gene: .

CDR3 protein: CASSPGTGVYNEQFF
V gene: TRBV3-1
J gene: TRBJ2-1
D gene: TRBD1

CDR3 protein: CASSQTQGGETQYF
V gene: TRBV6-5
J gene: TRBJ2-5
D gene: .

CDR3 protein: CASSSGPDSYEQYF
V gene: TRBV5-1
J gene: TRBJ2-7
D gene: .

CDR3 protein: CASIRETLSNEQYF
V gene: TRBV6-2/TRBV6-3
J gene: TRBJ2-7
D gene: .

CDR3 protein: CSAEPRDRDNYGYTF
V gene: TRBV29-1
J gene: TRBJ1-2
D gene: TRBD1

CDR3 protein: CASSSGTSGGYEQYF
V gene: TRBV7-2
J gene: TRBJ2-7
D gene: TRBD2

CDR3 protein: CASSYSHRGLTEAFF
V gene: TRBV6-5
J gene: TRBJ1-1
D gene: TRBD1

CDR3 protein: CSARSRRQETQYF
V gene: TRBV20-1
J gene: TRBJ2-5
D gene: .

CDR3 protein: CASSLGGRDGYTF
V gene: TRBV7-2
J gene: TRBJ1-2
D gene: .

CDR3 protein: CASRQDREQYF
V gene: TRBV5-1
J gene: TRBJ2-7
D gene: .

CDR3 protein: CSARETGGHYNEQFF
V gene: TRBV20-1
J gene: TRBJ2-1
D gene: TRBD2

CDR3 protein: CASSEARTGYNEKLFF
V gene: TRBV6-1
J gene: TRBJ1-4
D gene: TRBD1

CDR3 protein: CSARHREGPYNEQFF
V gene: TRBV20-1
J gene: TRBJ2-1
D gene: TRBD2

CDR3 protein: CATRGQGARNEQFF
V gene: TRBV24-1
J gene: TRBJ2-1
D gene: TRBD1

CDR3 protein: CASSASSYNEQFF
V gene: TRBV6-4
J gene: TRBJ2-1
D gene: .

CDR3 protein: CASSPGQGVDQPQHF
V gene: TRBV4-3
J gene: TRBJ1-5
D gene: TRBD1

CDR3 protein: CASSPTGGGAHDGYTF
V gene: TRBV3-1
J gene: TRBJ1-2
D gene: .

CDR3 protein: CASSPSRGDTQYF
V gene: TRBV7-2
J gene: TRBJ2-3
D gene: .

CDR3 protein: CSASVDRADEQYF
V gene: TRBV20-1
J gene: TRBJ2-7
D gene: TRBD1

CDR3 protein: CASSYSSSYGYTF
V gene: TRBV6-2/TRBV6-3
J gene: TRBJ1-2
D gene: .

CDR3 protein: CASSQAGQTQYF
V gene: TRBV3-1
J gene: TRBJ2-5
D gene: .

CDR3 protein: CASPGALGNSNQPQHF
V gene: TRBV4-3
J gene: TRBJ1-5
D gene: .